These 18 T cell receptor beta chains share one sample of origin, sequenced in a study of CD8 T cells in Susac syndrome. A quantity of roughly 0.5 to 1 ug RNA underwent reverse transcription using random hexamers. TCRdb redid the calling of the immunoSEQ multiplex PCR reads with MiXCR, one entry per CDR3 protein. Altogether some 300,000 distinct CDR3 sequences are present, approximately 85% being singletons, with the ten largest covering over 0.095%. Sequencing was carried out using CD8+ T cells from PBMCs. These receptors were taken from a human donor with multiple sclerosis.

The V and J genes are TRBV7-9 and TRBJ1-4, with D uncertain. Trimming cost V 7 bases and J 8 bases, with 8 bases left between them. Germline V CDR1 and CDR2: SEHNR, FQNEAQ (reference sequence). This CDR3 has 11 amino acids. The CDR3 protein is CASTPGEKLFF. CDR3 DNA sequence: TGTGCCAGCACCCCTGGGGAAAAACTGTTTTTT.

The chain links TRBV18 to TRBJ2-2; TRBD2 is a possible D gene (5 bases). V was shortened by 10 bases and J by 7 bases, with 19 bases between the two germline ends. In germline, CDR1 is KGHSH, CDR2 LQKENI. The CDR3 totals 14 residues. The DNA for the CDR3 is TGTGCCACCTCGGAGGCTAGTCTAGGCGGGGAGCTGTTTTTT. Its translation is CATSEASLGGELFF.

V is TRBV7-9 and J is TRBJ2-1; D is undetermined. The germline CDR1 and CDR2 sequences are SEHNR and FQNEAQ (reference sequence). V lost 2 bases, J lost 9 bases, and 8 bases lay in between. The CDR3 spans 12 residues. CDR3 loop: CASSLFDREQFF. The CDR3 DNA sequence: TGTGCCAGCAGCTTATTCGACCGTGAGCAGTTCTTC.

CDR3 nucleotides: TGTGCCAGCAGCGTATCCCGGGGGAATTACAATGAGCAGTTCTTC. It codes for CASSVSRGNYNEQFF. V is TRBV9 and J is TRBJ2-1, with D maybe TRBD2 (6 bases). With 1 base removed from V and 4 bases from J, the gap between germline ends came to 12 bases. Germline CDR1 is SGDLS and CDR2 is YYNGEE. The CDR3 extends over 15 amino acids.

The J gene is TRBJ1-2, the V gene TRBV12-3 or TRBV12-4; perhaps TRBD1 as D (5 bases). There are 15 residues in the CDR3. Deletions cut 3 bases from V and 2 bases from J, with 13 bases between. The CDR3 nucleotides read TGTGCCAGCAGTTTTTCGGGGACTAAAAACTATGGCTACACCTTC. This gives the protein CASSFSGTKNYGYTF.

The chain links TRBV30 to TRBJ1-2; TRBD1 aligns across 9 bases. The CDR3 consists of 15 residues. With 5 bases clipped from V and 4 bases from J, the junction kept 11 bases outside the gene matches. Germline-derived CDR1 and CDR2 are GTSNPN and SVGIG (reference sequence). The CDR3 is CAWGRVQQGAYGYTF. CDR3 DNA sequence: TGTGCCTGGGGACGAGTTCAACAGGGGGCCTATGGCTACACCTTC.

This CDR3 reads CASSSDSLGAQPQHF. In nucleotides, the CDR3 is TGTGCCAGCAGCTCTGACAGCCTCGGGGCTCAGCCCCAGCATTTT. The gene calls are TRBV12-3 or TRBV12-4 and TRBJ1-5; tentative D call: TRBD1 (5 bases). CDR3 length: 15 residues. V lost 6 bases and J 6 bases, leaving 18 bases between the germline ends.

This rearrangement joins TRBV29-1 to TRBJ1-1; 10 bases are shared with TRBD1. V lost 5 bases, J lost 3 bases, and 3 bases stayed unmatched. This CDR3 has 13 residues. Germline loops: CDR1 SQVTM, CDR2 ANQGSEA. The DNA of the CDR3 is TGCAGCGTTTGGACAGGGGGGGACACTGAAGCTTTCTTT. Residues: CSVWTGGDTEAFF.

The rearrangement uses TRBV11-2 and TRBJ2-7, with 8 bases matching TRBD2. CDR3 length: 15 residues. V lost 5 bases and J lost 3; bases outside the gene matches: 9. CDR1 is SGHAT and CDR2 is FQNNGV in the germline V gene. CDR3 amino acids: CASSATGTSYYEQYF. The CDR3 region has the DNA TGTGCCAGCAGCGCCACCGGGACTAGTTACTACGAGCAGTACTTC. The whole variable domain, filled in from reference TRBV11-2 and TRBJ2-7, reads EAGVAQSPRYKIIEKRQSVAFWCNPISGHATLYWYQQILGQGPKLLIQFQNNGVVDDSQLPKDRFSAERLKGVDSTLKIQPAKLEDSAVYLCASSATGTSYYEQYFGPGTRLTVT.

The V call is TRBV19, the J call TRBJ1-3, with 9 nucleotides matching TRBD1. Trimming took 3 bases from V and 0 from J; bases not matched to a gene: 6. The CDR3 is 17 residues long. Germline values: CDR1 LNHDA, CDR2 SQIVND (reference sequence). The CDR3 region is CASSMGTGLDSGNTIYF. DNA for the CDR3: TGTGCCAGTAGTATGGGGACAGGGCTGGACTCTGGAAACACCATATATTTT.

The chain is built from TRBV20-1 and TRBJ2-1; TRBD1 might be the D (6 bases). V was cut by 8 bases and J by 7 bases, with 18 bases left in between. Per the germline V gene, CDR1 is DFQATT and CDR2 is SNEGSKA (reference sequence). This CDR3 spans 13 amino acids. The CDR3 spells CSSQGGGANEQFF. The CDR3 nucleotides are TGCAGTTCACAGGGCGGAGGTGCGAATGAGCAGTTCTTC.

The J gene is TRBJ2-7, the V gene TRBV5-1, with no clear D. Germline V gene data show CDR1 as SGHRS and CDR2 as YFSETQ. The CDR3 loop spans 12 amino acids. Trimming cost V 0 bases and J 5 bases, with 6 bases left between them. The CDR3: CASSLGRDEQYF. CDR3 nucleotides: TGCGCCAGCAGCTTGGGCCGGGACGAGCAGTACTTC.

The rearrangement joins TRBV20-1 to TRBJ2-7; tentatively, D is TRBD2 (6 bases). This CDR3 comprises 14 residues. The V end lost 0 bases, the J end lost 2 bases, and 11 bases lay between the germline ends. Looked up from germline, CDR1 is DFQATT and CDR2 is SNEGSKA (reference sequence). Here the CDR3 reads CSARDRDFPYEQYF. CDR3 in DNA: TGCAGTGCTAGAGACCGGGACTTCCCCTACGAGCAGTACTTC.

The chain employs TRBV28 and TRBJ2-3, with 9 nucleotides matching TRBD2. With V trimmed by 3 bases and J by 2 bases, 6 bases remained unmatched. The germline V gene encodes CDR1 MDHEN and CDR2 SYDVKM. This CDR3 is built from 16 residues. The CDR3: CASSFQAGGSTDTQYF. Here the CDR3 DNA reads TGTGCCAGCAGTTTCCAGGCGGGAGGGTCCACAGATACGCAGTATTTT.

The chain joins TRBV28 to TRBJ2-7; D might be TRBD1 or TRBD2, each matching 6 bases. Germline CDR1 MDHEN, CDR2 SYDVKM. The V end was cut by 1 base, the J end by 5 bases, with 15 bases between. This CDR3 comprises 15 residues. The CDR3 nucleotides are TGTGCCAGCAGTTTATTTGGCCAGGGGAGGCACGAGCAGTACTTC. The encoded protein is CASSLFGQGRHEQYF. Complete variable domain (other parts from reference TRBV28 and TRBJ2-7): DVKVTQSSRYLVKRTGEKVFLECVQDMDHENMFWYRQDPGLGLRLIYFSYDVKMKEKGDIPEGYSVSREKKERFSLILESASTNQTSMYLCASSLFGQGRHEQYFGPGTRLTVT.

The chain links TRBV9 to TRBJ2-5; D uncertain. The length of the CDR3 is 13 residues. The germline gives CDR1 SGDLS, CDR2 YYNGEE. The V gene lost 0 bases and the J gene lost 9 bases, with 12 bases spanning the gap. The CDR3: CASSVGAEKAQYF. CDR3 bases: TGTGCCAGCAGCGTAGGGGCGGAAAAGGCCCAGTACTTC.

The V and J genes are TRBV2 and TRBJ2-5; the match to TRBD2 covers 9 bases. V shed 7 bases, J shed 9 bases, and the junction held 15 bases outside the gene matches. There are 15 residues in the CDR3. The germline V gene encodes CDR1 SNHLY and CDR2 FYNNEI. The CDR3 DNA sequence: TGTGCCAGCATAGGGCGGGAGGGGACCGAGGCGCCCCAGTACTTC. This translates into CASIGREGTEAPQYF.

The V and J genes are TRBV27 and TRBJ2-1; D gene uncertain. The germline V and J ends were trimmed by 5 bases and 7 bases, with 12 bases remaining between them. The CDR3 has 13 residues. Germline values: CDR1 MNHEY, CDR2 SMNVEV (reference sequence). CDR3: CASSHSRVNEQFF. CDR3 DNA sequence: TGTGCCAGCAGTCACTCACGAGTTAATGAGCAGTTCTTC.